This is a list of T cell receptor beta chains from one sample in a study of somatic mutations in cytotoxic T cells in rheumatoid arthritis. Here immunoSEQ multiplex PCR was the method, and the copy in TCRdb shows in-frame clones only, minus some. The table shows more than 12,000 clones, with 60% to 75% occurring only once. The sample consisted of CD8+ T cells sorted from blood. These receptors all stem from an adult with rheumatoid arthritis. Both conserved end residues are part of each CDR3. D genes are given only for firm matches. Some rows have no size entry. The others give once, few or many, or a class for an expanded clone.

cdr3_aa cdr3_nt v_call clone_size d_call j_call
CAWSDTNNSPLHF TGTGCCTGGAGTGACACCAATAATTCACCCCTCCACTTT TRBV30 once NA TRBJ1-6
CASSLDGYSGNTIYF TGTGCCAGCAGCCTGGACGGTTACTCTGGAAACACCATATATTTT TRBV6-1 NA NA TRBJ1-3
CSVDSTYGYTF TGCAGCGTTGACAGTACCTATGGCTACACCTTC TRBV29-1 NA NA TRBJ1-2
CASSPGTSVNEQFF TGTGCCAGCAGCCCAGGGACTAGCGTTAATGAGCAGTTCTTC TRBV5-6 medium-sized TRBD2 TRBJ2-1
CASSDGTASTGELFF TGCGCCAGCAGCGATGGGACAGCAAGCACCGGGGAGCTGTTTTTT TRBV5-1 NA TRBD1 TRBJ2-2
CASSVGTGRGEKLFF TGTGCCAGCAGCGTAGGTACAGGGAGAGGTGAAAAACTGTTTTTT TRBV9 NA NA TRBJ1-4
CALWGENTGELFF TGTGCCCTTTGGGGGGAGAACACCGGGGAGCTGTTTTTT TRBV30 NA NA TRBJ2-2
CAIRPTQNTGELFF TGTGCCATCCGTCCAACCCAGAACACCGGGGAGCTGTTTTTT TRBV6-1 NA NA TRBJ2-2
CASSLEGLGGYYEQYF TGTGCCAGCAGCTTAGAGGGATTAGGGGGCTACTACGAGCAGTACTTC TRBV7-8 few TRBD1 TRBJ2-7
CASSSGGVEYEQFF TGTGCCAGCAGCTCGGGGGGGGTGGAATATGAGCAGTTCTTC TRBV11-2 NA TRBD2 TRBJ2-1
CASSELGGWGLNTEAFF TGTGCCAGCAGTGAACTGGGGGGGTGGGGATTGAACACTGAAGCTTTCTTT TRBV6-1 NA NA TRBJ1-1
CASSTWDRGYEQYF TGTGCCAGTAGTACTTGGGACAGGGGCTACGAGCAGTACTTC TRBV19 once TRBD1 TRBJ2-7
CASSTPLRGTDTQYF TGTGCCAGCAGCACACCTCTCAGGGGCACAGATACGCAGTATTTT TRBV9 NA NA TRBJ2-3
CAWSPGTEGITEAFF TGTGCCTGGAGTCCCGGGACGGAGGGAATCACTGAAGCTTTCTTT TRBV30 few NA TRBJ1-1
CASRGTVSTDTQYF TGTGCCAGCAGGGGGACAGTCAGCACAGATACGCAGTATTTT TRBV11-2 NA TRBD1 TRBJ2-3
CASSGILQGNTEAFF TGTGCCAGTAGTGGAATCCTACAGGGGAACACTGAAGCTTTCTTT TRBV19 NA NA TRBJ1-1
CASSYVLTGDTEAFF TGTGCCAGCAGTTACGTCCTGACAGGCGACACTGAAGCTTTCTTT TRBV6-5 NA NA TRBJ1-1
CASSPQGDWEKLFF TGTGCCAGCAGCCCGCAGGGGGATTGGGAAAAACTGTTTTTT TRBV27 NA TRBD1 TRBJ1-4
CAWTGTTPETQYF TGTGCCTGGACCGGGACCACCCCAGAGACCCAGTACTTC TRBV30 NA NA TRBJ2-5
CATSPGTYEQYF TGTGCCACCTCCCCCGGGACCTACGAGCAGTACTTC TRBV6-5 NA NA TRBJ2-7
CASSLVPAYGYTF TGTGCCAGCAGCTTGGTTCCAGCTTATGGCTACACCTTC TRBV5-6 medium-sized NA TRBJ1-2
CASSDVGGADTDTQYF TGTGCCAGCAGTGACGTCGGAGGGGCGGACACAGATACGCAGTATTTT TRBV28 NA NA TRBJ2-3
CASSVAGPTDTQYF TGTGCCAGCAGTGTAGCGGGGCCCACAGATACGCAGTATTTT TRBV7-9 NA TRBD2 TRBJ2-3
CASREVGYTF TGTGCCAGTAGGGAAGTTGGCTACACCTTC TRBV19 NA NA TRBJ1-2
CASSLFPEGRNTGELFF TGTGCCAGCAGCTTGTTCCCCGAAGGGAGAAACACCGGGGAGCTGTTTTTT TRBV5-6 NA NA TRBJ2-2
CASSEGRDGYTF TGTGCCAGCAGTGAAGGACGGGATGGCTACACCTTC TRBV2 few NA TRBJ1-2
CASSCLQCEAFF TGTGCCAGCAGCTGCTTGCAGTGTGAAGCTTTCTTT TRBV5-8 NA NA TRBJ1-1
CASRIHRDSYFSPLHF TGTGCCAGCAGGATTCACAGGGATTCCTATTTTTCACCCCTCCACTTT TRBV28 few NA TRBJ1-6
CASTLGQQLFF TGTGCCAGCACCTTGGGACAGCAACTGTTTTTT TRBV28 NA TRBD1 TRBJ1-4
CASSPGLAGGPYNEQFF TGTGCCAGCAGCCCGGGACTAGCGGGGGGGCCATACAATGAGCAGTTCTTC TRBV7-9 NA TRBD2 TRBJ2-1
CASSYPLRRKDGYTF TGTGCCAGCAGTTACCCGCTGCGCAGGAAGGATGGCTACACCTTC TRBV28 NA NA TRBJ1-2
CASSVGQGWTYEQYF TGTGCCAGCAGCGTAGGACAGGGGTGGACCTACGAGCAGTACTTC TRBV9 NA TRBD1 TRBJ2-7
CASSSGTTFYEQYF TGTGCCAGCAGCTCCGGGACTACTTTCTACGAGCAGTACTTC TRBV7-9 NA TRBD2 TRBJ2-7
CASSTPGLARTDTQYF TGTGCCAGTAGTACCCCGGGACTAGCGCGCACAGATACGCAGTATTTT TRBV19 few TRBD2 TRBJ2-3
CASSSDSNSYEQYF TGTGCCAGCAGCTCGGACAGCAACTCCTACGAGCAGTACTTC TRBV7-2 NA NA TRBJ2-7
CASSWVGPPGSQYF TGTGCCAGCAGCTGGGTGGGACCCCCAGGGTCCCAGTACTTC TRBV7-3 once NA TRBJ2-5
CASSQDGGQHNEQFF TGCGCCAGCAGCCAAGATGGGGGACAGCACAATGAGCAGTTCTTC TRBV4-3 few TRBD1 TRBJ2-1
CASITRGVRHVDYGYTF TGTGCCAGTATAACCAGGGGCGTCAGGCACGTTGACTATGGCTACACCTTC TRBV2 NA NA TRBJ1-2
CASSQVGVNSNEQFF TGCGCCAGCAGCCAAGTAGGGGTAAACAGCAATGAGCAGTTCTTC TRBV4-1 NA NA TRBJ2-1
CASSEAHGRTTGAGTGELFF TGTGCCAGCAGTGAAGCGCACGGGCGAACTACAGGGGCCGGGACCGGGGAGCTGTTTTTT TRBV2 NA TRBD1 TRBJ2-2
CASRGETSAPNEQFF TGTGCCAGCAGGGGAGAGACTAGCGCTCCCAATGAGCAGTTCTTC TRBV6-1 NA TRBD2 TRBJ2-1
CASSPGLAGGPGYEQFF TGTGCCAGCAGCCCGGGACTAGCGGGGGGGCCGGGCTATGAGCAGTTCTTC TRBV11-3 NA TRBD2 TRBJ2-1
CASSEMSAGDTQYF TGTGCCAGCAGTGAAATGTCGGCCGGAGATACGCAGTATTTT TRBV6-1 NA NA TRBJ2-3
CASSEEGGSYEQYF TGTGCCAGCAGTGAAGAGGGCGGCTCCTACGAGCAGTACTTC TRBV2 NA NA TRBJ2-7
CASSRSTGGGETQYF TGCGCCAGCAGCCGATCTACTGGGGGTGGAGAGACCCAGTACTTC TRBV4-1 NA NA TRBJ2-5
CATSRDGGTVDPANYGYTF TGTGCCACCAGCAGAGACGGCGGGACAGTAGACCCAGCTAACTATGGCTACACCTTC TRBV15 NA TRBD1 TRBJ1-2
CASRPGTSAYEQYF TGTGCCAGCAGGCCCGGGACTAGCGCCTACGAGCAGTACTTC TRBV5-4 few TRBD2 TRBJ2-7
CASSRGWGNQPQHF TGTGCCAGCTCCCGGGGGTGGGGCAATCAGCCCCAGCATTTT TRBV9 NA NA TRBJ1-5